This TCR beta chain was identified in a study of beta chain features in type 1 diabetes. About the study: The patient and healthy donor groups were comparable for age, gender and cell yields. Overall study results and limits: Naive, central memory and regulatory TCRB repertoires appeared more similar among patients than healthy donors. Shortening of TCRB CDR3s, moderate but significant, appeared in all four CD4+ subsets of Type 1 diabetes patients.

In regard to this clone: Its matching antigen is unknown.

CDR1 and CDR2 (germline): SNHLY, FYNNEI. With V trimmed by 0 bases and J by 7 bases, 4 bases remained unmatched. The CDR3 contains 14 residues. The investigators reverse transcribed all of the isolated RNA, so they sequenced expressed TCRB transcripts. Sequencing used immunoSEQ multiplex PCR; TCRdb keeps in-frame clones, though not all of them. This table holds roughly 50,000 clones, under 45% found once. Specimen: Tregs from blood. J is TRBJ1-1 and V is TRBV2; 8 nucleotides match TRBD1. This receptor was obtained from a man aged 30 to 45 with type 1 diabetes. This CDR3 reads CASSEADRVGEAFF. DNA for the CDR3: TGTGCCAGCAGTGAAGCGGACAGGGTGGGTGAAGCTTTCTTT.